The present T cell receptor beta chain was sequenced within a study of blood T cell repertoires in COVID-19. Study summary: The samples span acute and convalescent COVID-19 from the United States, Italy and Spain. The cDNA or gDNA used as material had been derived from T cells, B-cell-depleted T cells, or PBMCs.

In the original processing: Estimation of nucleated cell counts relied on the amplification of reference gene primers. Using immunoSEQ multiplex PCR, the repertoire was profiled, and TCRdb retains in-frame clones only, with some absent. The V and J calls and clone size are taken from that table; D and trimming were inferred from the DNA. Seen here are 130,000 to 150,000 clones, 80% to 90% observed once, and the top ten hold roughly 10%. Sequenced input: peripheral blood. The TCR sequence derives from a man aged 55 to 70 with active or convalescent COVID-19.

CDR3 in amino acids: CASSLGTGPDNEQFF. In DNA, the CDR3 is TGTGCCAGCAGCTTAGGAACAGGGCCTGACAATGAGCAGTTCTTC. The genes are TRBV7-7 and TRBJ2-1, with D possibly TRBD1 on 6 matching bases. The germline V and J ends were trimmed by 1 base and 5 bases, with 12 bases remaining between them. The CDR3 extends over 15 amino acids. Per germline, CDR1 SSHAT and CDR2 FNYEAQ (reference sequence).